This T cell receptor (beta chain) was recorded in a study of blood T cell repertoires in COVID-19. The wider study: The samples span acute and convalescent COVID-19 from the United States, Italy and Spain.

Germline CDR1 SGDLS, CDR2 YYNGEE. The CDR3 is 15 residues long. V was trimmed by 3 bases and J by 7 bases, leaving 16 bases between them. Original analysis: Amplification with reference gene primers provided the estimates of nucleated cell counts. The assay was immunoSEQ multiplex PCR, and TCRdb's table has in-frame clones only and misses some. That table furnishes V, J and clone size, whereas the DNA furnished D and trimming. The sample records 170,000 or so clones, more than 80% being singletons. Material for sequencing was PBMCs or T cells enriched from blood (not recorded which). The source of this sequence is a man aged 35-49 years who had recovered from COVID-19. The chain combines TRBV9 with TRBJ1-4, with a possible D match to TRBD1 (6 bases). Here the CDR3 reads CASSARPQGPEKLFF. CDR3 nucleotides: TGTGCCAGCAGCGCGAGACCTCAGGGGCCTGAAAAACTGTTTTTT.